The clone carrying this TCR beta chain was seen repeatedly, ten times or more. These data come from a study of human T cells and chemical hapten exposure. Study details: A 2 cm by 2 cm inner upper arm patch received 2% DPC for sensitization. Patients had diphenylcyclopropenone applied to the scalp weekly throughout the approximately 22-week study.

Germline-derived CDR1 and CDR2 are SGHVS and FQNEAQ. The CDR3 is 18 amino acids. Unmatched junction bases numbered 11, after V lost 5 bases and J lost 0 bases. The time point denotes: patch test 3, about 24 weeks after DPC sensitization. Treatment of the sample: therapeutic diphenylcyclopropenone sensitization with weekly scalp DPC. TCRdb analysed the RACE reads with MiXCR anew, one entry per CDR3 protein. Of about 190,000 distinct CDR3 sequences listed, around 25% are singletons. Here the sequenced sample was whole blood, taken in connection with sensitization to the hapten diphenylcyclopropenone (DPC). V is TRBV7-8 and J is TRBJ2-2; 8 bases fit TRBD2. The clonotype comes from a middle-aged woman with alopecia areata. Some clones in this sample may be carry-over from other donors' samples. CDR3 DNA: TGTGCCAGCAGCCCCCGGGGTAGCGGGACCTCGAACACCGGGGAGCTGTTTTTT. Its translation is CASSPRGSGTSNTGELFF.